This T cell receptor (beta chain) was profiled in a study of early stage breast cancer tumors. Study-wide background: Each sample averaged approximately 9.7-fold read coverage. Study findings and constraints: Commonly generated sequences made up most enriched TCRB sequences shared between patients. Comparing each tissue with blood distinguished tumor from normal in about 90% of the 16 patients.

Each sample had two DNA replicates, approximately 0.5 ug blood or roughly 1.5 ug tissue. Measured with immunoSEQ multiplex PCR; TCRdb has only the in-frame clones, and not every one. The sample shows around 40,000 clones, approximately 78% of them seen only once. Comment on this clone: Its specificity is not known.

This sequence was found in a person between 50 and 60 years old with breast cancer. Material for sequencing was blood.

CDR3 bases: TGCGCCAGCAGCCCGGGGGGGGGACACACAGGGGACACTGAAGCTTTCTTT. Translating gives CASSPGGGHTGDTEAFF. The chain couples TRBV5-1 to TRBJ1-1, with 7 nucleotides matching TRBD1. V dropped 4 bases and J dropped 3; count of bases not matched to a gene: 15. The CDR3 runs to 17 residues. Per the germline V gene, CDR1 is SGHRS and CDR2 is YFSETQ.